The 19 T cell receptor beta chains given below trace back to one sample, sequenced in a study of T cells in localized non-small cell lung cancer. Some clones are missing from TCRdb's copy, which holds only in-frame ones; the method was immunoSEQ multiplex PCR. The sample has around 69,000 clones, 90% seen once. The starting material was peripheral blood, obtained before any cancer treatment. All receptors derive from a woman aged 40-75 years with stage I lung adenocarcinoma.

This chain connects TRBV6-1 to TRBJ2-1; a weak D match, TRBD2 (6 bases). Trimming left V 2 bases short and J 5 bases short, with 7 bases between. Germline V gene data show CDR1 as MNHNS and CDR2 as SASEGT. The CDR3 covers 13 residues. The CDR3 spells CASSESGDNEQFF. In nucleotides, the CDR3 is TGTGCCAGCAGTGAATCGGGGGACAATGAGCAGTTCTTC.

As regards this clone: The sample has other DNA sequences that encode this CDR3 too. The V and J genes are TRBV6-5 and TRBJ1-2; TRBD1 might be the D (6 bases). The CDR3 sequence is 14 residues long. With 0 bases removed from V and 2 bases from J, the gap between germline ends came to 7 bases. In germline, CDR1 is MNHEY, CDR2 SVGAGI. CDR3 in amino acids: CASSYSGGNYGYTF. CDR3 coding DNA: TGTGCCAGCAGTTACTCAGGGGGAAACTATGGCTACACCTTC.

There are a few counts of this clone. The V call is TRBV6-1, the J call TRBJ1-4, with D maybe TRBD1 (5 bases). Germline V gene lookup returns CDR1 MNHNS and CDR2 SASEGT. V shed 2 bases and J shed 11 bases, with 15 bases lying between them. This CDR3 comprises 14 residues. The CDR3 nucleotides read TGTGCCAGCAGTGAATATAGGGGCGCCCGCAAACTGTTTTTT. Its protein product is CASSEYRGARKLFF.

The chain couples TRBV18 to TRBJ1-1, with a possible D match to TRBD1 (5 bases). This CDR3 has 14 residues. V gave up 3 bases and J gave up 5 bases, with 13 bases separating them. Germline V gene sequence: CDR1 KGHSH, CDR2 LQKENI. The CDR3 bases are TGTGCCAGCTCACCTATGGGGGTGAGAACTGAAGCTTTCTTT. Its translation is CASSPMGVRTEAFF. Full variable domain (rest looked up from reference TRBV18 and TRBJ1-1): NAGVMQNPRHLVRRRGQEARLRCSPMKGHSHVYWYRQLPEEGLKFMVYLQKENIIDESGMPKERFSAEFPKEGPSILRIQQVVRGDSAAYFCASSPMGVRTEAFFGQGTRLTVV.

The CDR3 spells CASSDKGDQYF. In nucleotides, the CDR3 is TGTGCCAGCAGCGATAAAGGGGATCAGTACTTC. The rearrangement joins TRBV5-6 to TRBJ2-4; a weak D match, TRBD1 (5 bases). The V and J ends lost 4 bases and 12 bases respectively, with 11 bases between them. Per the germline V gene, CDR1 is SGHDT and CDR2 is YYEEEE. The CDR3 extends over 11 amino acids. The full variable domain, completed using reference TRBV5-6 and TRBJ2-4, is DAGVTQSPTHLIKTRGQQVTLRCSPKSGHDTVSWYQQALGQGPQFIFQYYEEEERQRGNFPDRFSGHQFPNYSSELNVNALLLGDSALYLCASSDKGDQYFGAGTRLSVL.

V is TRBV4-3 and J is TRBJ2-3; 7 positions agree with TRBD1. This CDR3 region has 13 residues. Germline trimming cut 6 bases from V and 4 bases from J; bases unmatched to any gene: 4. The germline CDR1 and CDR2 sequences are LGHNA and YSLEER. The CDR3 loop reads CASSLQGADTQYF. CDR3 bases: TGCGCCAGCAGTCTCCAGGGGGCAGATACGCAGTATTTT.

The count of this clone is one. The rearrangement uses TRBV6-5 and TRBJ2-3, with D uncertain. From germline, CDR1 is MNHEY and CDR2 SVGAGI. This CDR3 has 16 amino acids. The V and J ends lost 0 bases and 0 bases respectively, with 10 bases between them. The CDR3 nucleotides read TGTGCCAGCAGTTACTCAGGCGAGACTAGCACAGATACGCAGTATTTT. The encoded protein is CASSYSGETSTDTQYF.

V gene TRBV27 combines with J gene TRBJ1-1; D gene ambiguous. This CDR3 has 13 amino acids. From germline, CDR1 is MNHEY and CDR2 SMNVEV (reference sequence). With 6 bases removed from V and 7 bases from J, the gap between germline ends came to 15 bases. CDR3 nucleotides: TGTGCCAGCAGCTTTCAGTCGAGCCGTGAAGCTTTCTTT. Encoded protein: CASSFQSSREAFF.

V usage is TRBV6-5 and J usage is TRBJ1-2; D is unresolved. This CDR3 contains 14 residues. The V end was cut by 0 bases, the J end by 4 bases, with 9 bases between. Germline V gene lookup returns CDR1 MNHEY and CDR2 SVGAGI. CDR3 sequence: CASSYSGGVYGYTF. DNA of the CDR3: TGTGCCAGCAGTTACTCGGGAGGAGTCTATGGCTACACCTTC.

The chain joins TRBV5-1 to TRBJ1-6; the D is unclear. V gave up 5 bases and J gave up 7 bases, with 16 bases separating them. CDR1 is SGHRS and CDR2 is YFSETQ in the germline V gene. CDR3 size: 15 residues. The CDR3 DNA reads as TGCGCCAGCAGACTAGACACTTACCCCAATTCACCCCTCCACTTT. This gives the protein CASRLDTYPNSPLHF. Full variable domain (rest looked up from reference TRBV5-1 and TRBJ1-6): KAGVTQTPRYLIKTRGQQVTLSCSPISGHRSVSWYQQTPGQGLQFLFEYFSETQRNKGNFPGRFSGRQFSNSRSEMNVSTLELGDSALYLCASRLDTYPNSPLHFGNGTRLTVT.

V is TRBV10-3 and J is TRBJ1-3; tentatively, D is TRBD1 (5 bases). Looked up from germline, CDR1 is ENHRY and CDR2 is SYGVKD. The CDR3 spans 14 residues. V was shortened by 3 bases and J by 2 bases, with 8 bases between the two germline ends. The CDR3, as DNA: TGTGCCATCAGTGAACAGGATACTGGAAACACCATATATTTT. Translation gives CAISEQDTGNTIYF.

This clone was picked up one time. The chain employs TRBV5-5 and TRBJ2-2, with D perhaps TRBD2 (6 bases). V shed 1 base and J shed 7 bases, with 14 bases lying between them. CDR3 length: 15 amino acids. Germline V CDR1 and CDR2: SGHKS, YYEKEE (reference sequence). The CDR3 bases are TGTGCCAGCAGCTTGACGCGGGGAGCAATCGGGGAGCTGTTTTTT. Amino acids: CASSLTRGAIGELFF.

The rearrangement uses TRBV19 and TRBJ1-4; no clear D gene. CDR3 length equals 17 residues. The germline V gene has CDR1 LNHDA and CDR2 SQIVND (reference sequence). V shed 6 bases and J shed 2 bases, with 19 bases lying between them. The CDR3 DNA reads TGTGCCAGTAGGTCCAGGATGTGGGGTTCCACTAATGAAAAACTGTTTTTT. This gives the protein CASRSRMWGSTNEKLFF.

This chain connects TRBV25-1 to TRBJ1-1; D may be TRBD1 (5 bases). The germline gives CDR1 MGHDK, CDR2 SYGVNS. The CDR3 consists of 15 residues. Deletions cut 7 bases from V and 5 bases from J, with 20 bases between. The CDR3 spells CASIGPGLQRTEAFF. CDR3 DNA sequence: TGTGCCAGCATCGGCCCGGGACTTCAGCGGACTGAAGCTTTCTTT.

The genes are TRBV27 and TRBJ2-2; no firm D call. There are 13 residues in the CDR3. Germline V gene sequence: CDR1 MNHEY, CDR2 SMNVEV (reference sequence). Trimming stripped 5 bases from V and 0 bases from J, with 4 bases between. In DNA form, the CDR3 reads TGTGCCAGCAGTCCCACGAACACCGGGGAGCTGTTTTTT. Translation gives CASSPTNTGELFF.

Regarding this clone: Different DNA sequences within this sample yield the same CDR3. The CDR3 sequence: CSVEEGPGGTDTQYF. The CDR3 nucleotides read TGCAGCGTTGAAGAAGGGCCAGGGGGGACAGATACGCAGTATTTT. The rearrangement links TRBV29-1 to TRBJ2-3; a weak D match, TRBD1 (7 bases). There are 15 residues in the CDR3. CDR1 and CDR2 (germline): SQVTM, ANQGSEA. V was pared by 0 bases and J by 3 bases, with 13 bases between.

Remarks on this clone: The junction departs from germline at one end; a sequencing error may be responsible. The chain links TRBV18 to TRBJ2-1, with a tentative D call TRBD2 (5 bases). CDR1 KGHSH and CDR2 LQKENI come from the germline V gene. The CDR3 runs to 17 residues. The CDR3 DNA reads as TGTGCCAGCTCAACACCCCTCGACCTAGGTGGAGGTAATGAGCAGTTCTTC. Translating it yields CASSTPLDLGGGNEQFF.

The rearrangement joins TRBV27 to TRBJ1-6; D not certain. With 7 bases removed from V and 0 bases from J, the gap between germline ends came to 16 bases. The CDR3 runs 17 residues. Germline lookup yields CDR1 MNHEY and CDR2 SMNVEV (reference sequence). The CDR3 bases are TGTGCCAGCAATCCAGATGGTCGGAACTCCTATAATTCACCCCTCCACTTT. Translating gives CASNPDGRNSYNSPLHF.

Remarks on this clone: At one end, the junction sequence differs from germline, possibly due to a read error. The CDR3 DNA reads TGTGCCAGCAGTTTATTTGGGGCGCCTGAATCTTTCTTT. Translating it yields CASSLFGAPESFF. The chain links TRBV27 to TRBJ1-1; possibly TRBD1 for D (5 bases). CDR3 length: 13 residues. CDR1 is MNHEY and CDR2 is SMNVEV in the germline V gene (reference sequence).